This T cell receptor (beta chain) originates from a study of early T cells in non-severe SARS-CoV-2 infection (TCRdb year 2021). Regarding the study in general: Bulk RNA from unsorted whole blood was used for TCR sequencing, so alpha and beta chains could not be paired.

This was a case-control study nested in a cohort of healthcare workers in London, UK, who had nasopharyngeal swab PCR tests and blood samples taken every week. Healthcare workers were recruited between 23 and 31 March 2020, during the week of the UK lockdown, and were followed weekly for up to roughly 16 weeks. This clonotype was seen more than once but under ten times. Its antigen specificity is not known. The sample holds no much larger clone one base away, and base qualities are not on file. Receptor amplification or capture employed 5' RACE. Data came from a NextSeq 500. To correct for sequencing error and PCR bias, the TCR library protocol tagged individual cDNA molecules with unique molecular identifiers. Sequencing covered both TCR alpha and beta chains, and within each sample the abundances of alpha and beta sequences were tightly co-correlated. On the authors' methods: Decombinator V4 was used to perform V gene, J gene and CDR3 annotation of TCR sequences. TCRs were defined as expanded if a significant change between any two time points was detected under a Poisson model with p below 0.0001. TCR abundances were normalised to the total number of TCRs sequenced per sample and were expressed as counts per million. A search of VDJdb, accessed on 1 November 2021, was run for TCRs annotated to CMV, EBV and SARS-CoV-2, with TCRs annotated for multiple antigens excluded. TCRdb reprocessed the public reads (quality trimming at Q25 with fastp, clone calling with MiXCR) and kept in-frame beta chains. Every entry covers one CDR3 protein and lists the most common genes and DNA from its rows. The V and J calls come from TCRdb's annotation, not from the publication. The sample contains more than 45,000 distinct CDR3 sequences, 6.2% of them found a single time. In total, the top ten clones hold around 7% of the sample.

Points the paper makes about the study in general: VDJdb matching was skewed toward anti-spike CD8 responses and likely underestimated virus-specific expansions by missing private and CD4 specificities.

Sequencing was performed on whole blood, taken at baseline. The sequence derives from an adult who was a healthcare worker with PCR-confirmed SARS-CoV-2 infection or an uninfected control (not recorded which).

Here is the DNA: TGCAGTGCTAGAGTTCGGAACACCGGGGAGCTGTTTTTT. Its protein reads: CSARVRNTGELFF. Recombination linked TRBV20-1 to TRBJ2-2; the D gene identity is not certain. From cysteine to phenylalanine, the CDR3 is 13 amino acids long. The entry retains the CDR3 DNA only, 39 bases that are in frame from base 1. The junction carries 4 bases between V and J, which are trimmed by 1 base and 1 base respectively. In the germline V gene (reference sequence), CDR1 corresponds to DFQATT and CDR2 to SNEGSKA.